The table lists the clone carrying this T cell receptor beta chain with a few counts. Its target is not known. The sample originates from a study of T-cell reconstitution after alpha-beta-depleted transplantation in children. Molecular barcoding with unique molecular identifiers was used for the TCRbeta library. TCRdb re-analysed the PCR reads in MiXCR, keeping a single row per CDR3 protein. Of approximately 650,000 distinct CDR3 sequences in the sample, roughly 14% were seen once. The CDR3 runs to 13 residues. V was cut by 6 bases and J by 0 bases, with 12 bases left in between. The germline V gene has CDR1 DFQATT and CDR2 SNEGSKA (reference sequence). General observations from the study: Alpha-beta T cells about two months after transplant reportedly derived from several hundred expanded graft clones. T-cell counts and diversity were attributed mostly to newly produced T cells one year after transplant.

The chain joins TRBV20-1 to TRBJ2-7; D is unclear. The source was PBMCs, collected before TCRalphabeta/CD19-depleted stem cell transplant. The sequence came from a girl aged 2-9 years with congenital amegakaryocytic thrombocytopenia, due to receive a stem cell transplant. The CDR3 sequence: CSAPRQNSYEQYF. DNA of the CDR3: TGCAGTGCCCCCCGCCAGAACTCCTACGAGCAGTACTTC.